The entry that follows covers one T cell receptor beta chain sequence. This sample stems from a study of blood T cell repertoires in COVID-19. Overall study: The cDNA or gDNA used as material had been derived from T cells, B-cell-depleted T cells, or PBMCs.

It was during active infection that Seattle patients were enrolled and then longitudinally followed. In the original analysis: It was from reference gene primer amplification that nucleated cell counts were estimated. Repertoires were generated with immunoSEQ multiplex PCR, while TCRdb's copy carries only in-frame clones and drops some. For V, J and clone size, that table is used; D and trimming come from the DNA. The sample lists about 59,000 clones, roughly 77% occurring once. The CDR3 is 14 amino acids. Losses at the gene ends were 5 bases for V and 6 bases for J; bases not matched to a gene: 5. Looked up from germline, CDR1 is SEHNR and CDR2 is FQNEAQ (reference sequence).

Sequencing was performed on peripheral blood. The source is a man in his 60s with COVID-19, enrolled during active disease. The V and J genes are TRBV7-9 and TRBJ2-5, with 11 bases identical to TRBD1. The CDR3, as DNA: TGTGCCAGCAGCCTGGGACAGGGGGGGAAGACCCAGTACTTC. Translated, it gives CASSLGQGGKTQYF.